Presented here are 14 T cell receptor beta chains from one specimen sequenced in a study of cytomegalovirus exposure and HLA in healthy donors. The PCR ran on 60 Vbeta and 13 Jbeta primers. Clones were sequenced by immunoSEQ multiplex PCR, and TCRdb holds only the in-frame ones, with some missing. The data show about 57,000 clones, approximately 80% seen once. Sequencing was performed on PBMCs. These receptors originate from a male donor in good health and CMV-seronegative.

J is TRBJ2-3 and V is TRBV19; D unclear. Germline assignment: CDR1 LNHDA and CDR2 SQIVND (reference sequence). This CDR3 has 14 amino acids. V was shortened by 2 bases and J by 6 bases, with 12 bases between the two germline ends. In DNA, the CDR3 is TGTGCCAGTAGTATATTGGCAGTGCGGGATACGCAGTATTTT. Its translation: CASSILAVRDTQYF. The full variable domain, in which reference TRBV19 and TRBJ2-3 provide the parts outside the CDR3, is DGGITQSPKYLFRKEGQNVTLSCEQNLNHDAMYWYRQDPGQGLRLIYYSQIVNDFQKGDIAEGYSVSREKKESFPLTVTSAQKNPTAFYLCASSILAVRDTQYFGPGTRLTVL.

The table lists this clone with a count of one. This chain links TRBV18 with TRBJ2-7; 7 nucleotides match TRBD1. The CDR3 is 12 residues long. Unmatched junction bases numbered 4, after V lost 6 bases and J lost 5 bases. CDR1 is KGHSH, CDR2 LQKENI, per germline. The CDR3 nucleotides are TGTGCCAGCTCGCGTCAGGGGGACGAGCAGTACTTC. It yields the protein CASSRQGDEQYF.

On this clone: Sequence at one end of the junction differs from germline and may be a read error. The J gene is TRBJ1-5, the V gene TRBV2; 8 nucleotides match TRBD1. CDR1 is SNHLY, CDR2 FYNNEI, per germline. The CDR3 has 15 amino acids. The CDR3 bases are TGTGCCAGCAGTGAGAGGACAGGGAACAATCAGCCCCATCATTTT. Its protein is CASSERTGNNQPHHF.

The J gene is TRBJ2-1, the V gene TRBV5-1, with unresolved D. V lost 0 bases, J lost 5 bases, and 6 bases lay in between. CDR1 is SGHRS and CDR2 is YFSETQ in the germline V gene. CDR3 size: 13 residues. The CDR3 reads CASSLAPDNEQFF. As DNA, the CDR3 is TGCGCCAGCAGCTTGGCCCCAGACAATGAGCAGTTCTTC.

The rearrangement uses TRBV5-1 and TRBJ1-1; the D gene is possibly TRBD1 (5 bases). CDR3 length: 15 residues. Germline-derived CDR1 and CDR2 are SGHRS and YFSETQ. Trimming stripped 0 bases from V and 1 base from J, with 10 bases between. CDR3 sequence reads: CASSLGWGANTEAFF. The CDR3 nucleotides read TGCGCCAGCAGCTTGGGATGGGGCGCGAACACTGAAGCTTTCTTT.

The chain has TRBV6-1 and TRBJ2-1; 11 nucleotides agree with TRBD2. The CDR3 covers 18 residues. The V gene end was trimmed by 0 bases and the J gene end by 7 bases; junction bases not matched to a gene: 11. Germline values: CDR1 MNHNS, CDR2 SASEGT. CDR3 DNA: TGTGCCAGCAGTGAAGCTGCCTGGGTAGCGGGGGGGCGGAATGAGCAGTTCTTC. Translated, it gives CASSEAAWVAGGRNEQFF.

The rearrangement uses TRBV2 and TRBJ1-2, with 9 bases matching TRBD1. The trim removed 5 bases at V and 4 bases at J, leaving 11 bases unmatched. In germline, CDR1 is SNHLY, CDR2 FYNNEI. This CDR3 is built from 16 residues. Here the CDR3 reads CASSHLWTGEGYGYTF. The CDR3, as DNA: TGTGCCAGCAGTCATCTTTGGACAGGGGAGGGCTATGGCTACACCTTC.

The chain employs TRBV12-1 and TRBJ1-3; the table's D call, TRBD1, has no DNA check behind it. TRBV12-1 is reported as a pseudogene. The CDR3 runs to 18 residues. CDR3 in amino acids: CASSFAHQGGQGGNTIYF. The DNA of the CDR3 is TGTGCCAGCAGCTTTGCGCACCAGGGCGGCCAGGGGGGAAACACCATATATTTT.

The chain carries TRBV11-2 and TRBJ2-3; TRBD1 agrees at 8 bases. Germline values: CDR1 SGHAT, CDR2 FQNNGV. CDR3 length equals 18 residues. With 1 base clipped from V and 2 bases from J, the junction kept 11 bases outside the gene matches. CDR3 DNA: TGTGCCAGCAGCTTAGGTGCCCGGGACAGGCGATACACAGATACGCAGTATTTT. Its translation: CASSLGARDRRYTDTQYF.

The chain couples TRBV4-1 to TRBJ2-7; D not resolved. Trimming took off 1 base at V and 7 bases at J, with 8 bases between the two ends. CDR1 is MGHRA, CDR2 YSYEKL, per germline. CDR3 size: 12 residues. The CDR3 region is CASSQGALEQYF. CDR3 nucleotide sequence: TGCGCCAGCAGCCAAGGGGCCTTGGAGCAGTACTTC.

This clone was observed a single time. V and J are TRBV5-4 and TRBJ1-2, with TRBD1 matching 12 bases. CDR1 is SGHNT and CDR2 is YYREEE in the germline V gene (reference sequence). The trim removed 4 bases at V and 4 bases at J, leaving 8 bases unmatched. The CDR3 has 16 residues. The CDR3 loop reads CASSAEGQGARYGYTF. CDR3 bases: TGTGCCAGCAGCGCGGAGGGACAGGGGGCACGCTATGGCTACACCTTC.

The CDR3 sequence is CASSPIPSGATGTQYF. The CDR3 nucleotides read TGTGCCAGCAGCCCAATCCCTAGCGGGGCGACCGGGACCCAGTACTTC. V is TRBV7-3 and J is TRBJ2-5, with 9 bases identical to TRBD2. The V gene end was trimmed by 5 bases and the J gene end by 7 bases; junction bases not matched to a gene: 14. This CDR3 has 16 residues. Germline loops: CDR1 SGHTA, CDR2 FQGTGA. Full variable domain (rest looked up from reference TRBV7-3 and TRBJ2-5): GAGVSQTPSNKVTEKGKYVELRCDPISGHTALYWYRQSLGQGPEFLIYFQGTGAADDSGLPNDRFFAVRPEGSVSTLKIQRTERGDSAVYLCASSPIPSGATGTQYFGPGTRLLVL.

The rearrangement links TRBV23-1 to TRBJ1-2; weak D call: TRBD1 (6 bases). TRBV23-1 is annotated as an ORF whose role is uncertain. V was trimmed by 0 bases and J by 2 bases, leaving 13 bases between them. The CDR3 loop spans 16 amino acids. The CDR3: CASSQSRGQENYGYTF. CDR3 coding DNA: TGCGCCAGCAGTCAATCAAGGGGACAAGAGAACTATGGCTACACCTTC.

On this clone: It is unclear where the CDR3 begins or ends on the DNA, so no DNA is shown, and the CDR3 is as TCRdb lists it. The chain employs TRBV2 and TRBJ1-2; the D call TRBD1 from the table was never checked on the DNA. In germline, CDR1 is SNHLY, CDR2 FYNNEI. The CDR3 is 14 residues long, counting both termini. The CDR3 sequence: CASSTSTVNYGYTF.